This T cell receptor (beta chain) is from a study of CD8+ T cells in alopecia areata. The CDR3 has 10 amino acids. The V and J ends lost 3 bases and 6 bases respectively, with 4 bases between them. The germline V gene has CDR1 DFQATT and CDR2 SNEGSKA (reference sequence). Both peripheral blood and punch biopsies of lesional scalp skin were obtained from patients who had alopecia areata. A remark on this clone: Its antigen is not known.

Study outcomes and limitations: Besides other cells, scalp samples also yield sequences of resident alphabeta T cells from normal skin. Lesional scalp, especially alopecia totalis/universalis, showed higher clonality than normal scalp.

Once RNA had been extracted, it was reverse transcribed into cDNA to act as the sequencing template. The protocol was immunoSEQ multiplex PCR, while the TCRdb copy is restricted to in-frame clones and leaves out a portion. In the table there are approximately 89,000 clones, roughly 42% of which are singletons. V and J are TRBV20-1 and TRBJ2-3; D gene uncertain. This TCR came from a human donor with alopecia areata. Specimen: CD4+ T cells sorted from blood. The CDR3, as DNA: TGCAGTGCTAGTTACGATACGCAGTATTTT. Protein sequence: CSASYDTQYF.